These 2 T cell receptor beta chains originate from one sample sequenced in a study of sequential checkpoint blockade in melanoma. The sample's treatment: randomized to nivolumab then ipilimumab (arm A) or the reverse (arm B). Only in-frame clones appear in the TCRdb table, and some are missing; sequencing was by immunoSEQ multiplex PCR. The sample includes 2,000 to 3,000 clones, around 24% seen only once; the top ten take over 3.5%. The source was tumor tissue (inferred from file names), collected from a patient given nivolumab and ipilimumab in sequence. These receptors all come from a human donor with melanoma.

This clone rates as medium-sized (0.01 to 0.1%). The chain employs TRBV11-3 and TRBJ2-2; maybe TRBD2 (6 bases). In germline, CDR1 is SGHNT, CDR2 YENEEA. Trimming removed 7 bases from V and 5 bases from J, with 14 bases in between. The CDR3 has 14 residues. The CDR3 reads CASTDFAGTGELFF. CDR3 nucleotides: TGTGCCAGCACCGACTTTGCGGGAACCGGGGAGCTGTTTTTT.

This chain links TRBV5-1 with TRBJ1-3; a possible D gene is TRBD1 (5 bases). The ends were cut back, 4 bases at V and 2 bases at J, with 22 bases in the middle. This CDR3 is built from 18 residues. Looked up from germline, CDR1 is SGHRS and CDR2 is YFSETQ. The CDR3 sequence is CASSLGNRRATPGNTIYF. CDR3 DNA sequence: TGCGCCAGCAGCCTGGGTAACAGGCGGGCAACTCCTGGAAACACCATATATTTT.